The sequence of this T cell receptor (beta chain) was determined in a study of spatial heterogeneity in lung cancer. For the study at large: Available PBMC from follow-up, collected a median of about 2 years after resection, underwent sequencing.

With V trimmed by 1 base and J by 4 bases, 9 bases remained unmatched. Germline CDR1 is MGHRA and CDR2 is YSYEKL. The CDR3 totals 16 residues. Individually, TCR cDNA molecules were each labelled with a unique molecular identifier. A single record per CDR3 protein comes from TCRdb applying MiXCR to the 5' RACE reads. The repertoire holds roughly 14,000 distinct CDR3 sequences, roughly 6.3% seen once, with over 20% in the top ten. This clonotype was recorded at least ten times. Time point meaning: blood at routine non-recurrence follow-up after resection. Researchers sequenced whole RNA taken from tumor, nontumor lung or frozen PBMC without sorting.

The chain links TRBV4-1 to TRBJ2-7; 8 nucleotides align to TRBD2. This TCR derives from a male donor with early-stage non-small cell lung cancer. The sample here was PBMCs, taken at follow-up. CDR3 nucleotides: TGCGCCAGCAGCCAAGTAGGTAGGACTAGCAGATACGAGCAGTACTTC. Translating gives CASSQVGRTSRYEQYF.